A selection of T cell receptor beta chains follows, all from one sample in a study of T cells in Graves' hyperthyroidism and ophthalmopathy. TCRdb fed the multiplex PCR reads into MiXCR, producing one record per CDR3 protein. The sample lists 300,000 to 500,000 distinct CDR3 sequences; approximately 15% were seen once. Specimen: blood. The origin of the receptors is a woman in her 30s with Graves' hyperthyroidism. Both conserved end residues are part of each CDR3. Each record gives: J gene, clone size, D gene, V gene, CDR3 protein, CDR3 DNA. D genes are given only for firm matches. The size field is filled for only some rows; it gives once, few, many or a size class.

J gene: TRBJ2-1
clone size: .
D gene: TRBD1
V gene: TRBV6-5
CDR3 protein: CASSYSDRGWNEQFF
CDR3 DNA: TGTGCCAGCAGTTACTCGGACAGGGGATGGAATGAGCAGTTCTTC

J gene: TRBJ1-6
clone size: .
D gene: .
V gene: TRBV20-1
CDR3 protein: CSAREPGQDGHNSPLHF
CDR3 DNA: TGCAGTGCTAGAGAACCCGGTCAGGACGGCCATAATTCACCCCTCCACTTT

J gene: TRBJ2-7
clone size: .
D gene: .
V gene: TRBV9
CDR3 protein: CASSVGMGASYEQYF
CDR3 DNA: TGTGCCAGCAGCGTAGGGATGGGGGCCTCCTACGAGCAGTACTTC

J gene: TRBJ2-1
clone size: .
D gene: TRBD2
V gene: TRBV20-1
CDR3 protein: CSASGVPGLAGASKEGEQFF
CDR3 DNA: TGCAGTGCTAGTGGTGTACCGGGACTAGCGGGAGCTTCGAAGGAAGGTGAGCAGTTCTTC

J gene: TRBJ2-1
clone size: many
D gene: TRBD1
V gene: TRBV3-1
CDR3 protein: CANSHPTGGLINEQFF
CDR3 DNA: TGTGCCAACAGCCATCCGACAGGGGGCCTGATAAATGAGCAGTTCTTC

J gene: TRBJ1-3
clone size: many
D gene: TRBD1
V gene: TRBV3-1
CDR3 protein: CASSRGGGFDTIYF
CDR3 DNA: TGTGCCAGCAGCCGCGGAGGGGGCTTCGACACCATATATTTT

J gene: TRBJ1-1
clone size: many
D gene: .
V gene: TRBV10-3
CDR3 protein: CAISDESMTTEAFF
CDR3 DNA: TGTGCCATCAGTGATGAGTCGATGACAACTGAAGCTTTCTTT

J gene: TRBJ1-3
clone size: many
D gene: .
V gene: TRBV2
CDR3 protein: CASKRRDDSGNTIYF
CDR3 DNA: TGTGCCAGCAAAAGGAGGGACGACTCTGGAAACACCATATATTTT

J gene: TRBJ2-7
clone size: few
D gene: .
V gene: TRBV20-1
CDR3 protein: CSARVQSEQYF
CDR3 DNA: TGCAGTGCTAGAGTACAGTCCGAGCAGTACTTC

J gene: TRBJ2-3
clone size: many
D gene: TRBD2
V gene: TRBV18
CDR3 protein: CASSRDYFTDTQYF
CDR3 DNA: TGTGCCAGCTCACGGGACTACTTCACAGATACGCAGTATTTT